The 11 T cell receptor beta chains below were found in one sample sequenced in a study of shared clonotypes between healthy human individuals. Naive CD8 isolation took CD45RO-negative cells positively selected for CCR7 and excluded terminally differentiated effector memory CD45RA+ cells. Clones were sequenced by immunoSEQ multiplex PCR, and TCRdb holds only the in-frame ones, with some missing. Of about 2.1 million clones detected, 93% appear once; the ten largest clones hold approximately 1.7%. Material for sequencing was naive CD8+ T cells from PBMCs. Receptor source: a man between 18 and 35 years old in good health. Some clones in this sample may be carry-over from other donors' samples.

The genes are TRBV7-9 and TRBJ2-7, with 8 bases matching TRBD1. The CDR3 runs 15 residues. The ends lost 6 bases at V and 2 bases at J; junction bases unmatched: 9. In germline, CDR1 is SEHNR, CDR2 FQNEAQ (reference sequence). The CDR3 sequence: CASSYGQGMAYEQYF. The CDR3 coding sequence is TGTGCCAGCAGTTACGGACAGGGTATGGCCTACGAGCAGTACTTC.

The DNA of the CDR3 is TGTGCCAGCCTTAACAGGGGGCTGGGGGAGACCCAGTACTTC. This gives the protein CASLNRGLGETQYF. V gene TRBV7-6 combines with J gene TRBJ2-5; 9 nucleotides line up with TRBD1. The CDR3 runs to 14 residues. After removal of 8 bases from V and 5 bases from J, the junction contained 9 bases not matched to a gene. Germline V gene data show CDR1 as SGHVS and CDR2 as FNYEAQ.

The chain uses TRBV10-3 and TRBJ2-7; D call uncertain. CDR3 length: 12 amino acids. Germline CDR1 reads ENHRY; CDR2 reads SYGVKD. The V gene lost 2 bases and the J gene lost 2 bases, with 4 bases spanning the gap. This chain's CDR3 is CAISEIAYEQYF. CDR3 in DNA: TGTGCCATCAGTGAGATAGCCTACGAGCAGTACTTC.

The V and J genes are TRBV4-2 and TRBJ2-7; 9 bases agree with TRBD2. Germline CDR1 LGHNA, CDR2 YNFKEQ. V gave up 2 bases and J gave up 2 bases; unmatched junction bases: 4. This CDR3 comprises 15 residues. Here the CDR3 DNA reads TGTGCCAGCAGCCAAAGGGCTAGCGGGGCCTACGAGCAGTACTTC. Translated: CASSQRASGAYEQYF.

The chain recombines TRBV19 with TRBJ2-1; D perhaps matches TRBD2 (5 bases). CDR1 is LNHDA, CDR2 SQIVND, per germline (reference sequence). The germline V and J ends were trimmed by 8 bases and 9 bases, with 11 bases remaining between them. This CDR3 is built from 11 residues. CDR3 DNA: TGTGCCAGTTCGGACTCGGGTGAGCAGTTCTTC. Residues: CASSDSGEQFF.

This clone appeared once. The chain carries TRBV13 and TRBJ1-2; 9 bases match TRBD1. V lost 5 bases to trimming and J lost 4 bases; unmatched junction nucleotides: 14. There are 17 residues in the CDR3. The V gene's germline CDR1 is PRHDT and CDR2 FYEKMQ (reference sequence). This CDR3 reads CASSVRPGQGVIYGYTF. The CDR3 DNA reads TGTGCCAGCAGCGTCAGGCCGGGACAGGGAGTCATCTATGGCTACACCTTC. The variable domain in full, completed from reference TRBV13 and TRBJ1-2, reads AAGVIQSPRHLIKEKRETATLKCYPIPRHDTVYWYQQGPGQDPQFLISFYEKMQSDKGSIPDRFSAQQFSDYHSELNMSSLELGDSALYFCASSVRPGQGVIYGYTFGSGTRLTVV.

The gene calls are TRBV2 and TRBJ2-1, with a tentative D call TRBD2 (5 bases). The CDR3 covers 16 residues. The ends were cut back, 7 bases at V and 6 bases at J, with 22 bases in the middle. The germline V gene has CDR1 SNHLY and CDR2 FYNNEI. CDR3 sequence (DNA): TGTGCCAGCATCTACGGGCCTCGCGTGGGGAGCAATGAGCAGTTCTTC. Residues: CASIYGPRVGSNEQFF.

This chain connects TRBV4-3 to TRBJ1-3; TRBD1 aligns across 9 bases. Germline assignment: CDR1 LGHNA and CDR2 YSLEER. V trimming: 0 bases; J trimming: 4 bases; junction bases outside the gene matches: 4. This CDR3 region has 16 residues. CDR3 amino acids: CASSQDRQGGGNTIYF. The CDR3 DNA is TGCGCCAGCAGCCAAGATCGACAGGGGGGCGGAAACACCATATATTTT.

The V and J genes are TRBV11-2 and TRBJ2-3; D unclear. Germline loops: CDR1 SGHAT, CDR2 FQNNGV. Trimming pared 8 bases from V and 9 bases from J, leaving 9 bases between. The CDR3 is made up of 10 amino acids. The CDR3 DNA reads TGTGCCAGCGGCCTGAGGACGCAGTATTTT. Protein sequence: CASGLRTQYF.

This clone was found once. This sample also contains other DNA sequences that code for the same CDR3. The rearrangement joins TRBV27 to TRBJ2-1; D is unresolved. Deletions cut 2 bases from V and 4 bases from J, with 6 bases between. The germline gives CDR1 MNHEY, CDR2 SMNVEV (reference sequence). The CDR3 is made up of 13 amino acids. CDR3 sequence (DNA): TGTGCCAGCAGTTTACTCGTGTACAATGAGCAGTTCTTC. The encoded protein is CASSLLVYNEQFF.

The sample holds one count of this clone. This rearrangement joins TRBV4-2 to TRBJ1-5; the D is unclear. Between the trimmed V and J ends, which lost 0 bases and 0 bases, there was a span of 6 bases. In germline, CDR1 is LGHNA, CDR2 YNFKEQ. The CDR3 is 15 amino acids. The chain's CDR3 is CASSQEQLSNQPQHF. CDR3 DNA sequence: TGTGCCAGCAGCCAAGAACAGCTTAGCAATCAGCCCCAGCATTTT.